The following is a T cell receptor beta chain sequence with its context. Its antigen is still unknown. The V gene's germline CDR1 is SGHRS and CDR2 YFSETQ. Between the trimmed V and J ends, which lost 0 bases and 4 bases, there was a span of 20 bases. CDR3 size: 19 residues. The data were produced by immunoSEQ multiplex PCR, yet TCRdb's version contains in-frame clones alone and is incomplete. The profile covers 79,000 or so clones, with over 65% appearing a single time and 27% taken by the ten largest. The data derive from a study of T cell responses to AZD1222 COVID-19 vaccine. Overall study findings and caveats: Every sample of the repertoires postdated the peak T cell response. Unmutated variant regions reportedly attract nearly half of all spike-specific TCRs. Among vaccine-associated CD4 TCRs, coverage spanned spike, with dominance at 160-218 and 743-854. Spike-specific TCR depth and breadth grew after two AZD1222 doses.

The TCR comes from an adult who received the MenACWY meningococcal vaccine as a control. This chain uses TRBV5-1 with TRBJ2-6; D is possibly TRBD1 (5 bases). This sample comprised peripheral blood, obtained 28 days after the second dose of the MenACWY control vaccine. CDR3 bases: TGCGCCAGCAGCTTGGGAAGTAGGCAGGGAAACGGCGGGGCCAACGTCCTGACTTTC. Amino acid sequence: CASSLGSRQGNGGANVLTF. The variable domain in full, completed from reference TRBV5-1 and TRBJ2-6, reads KAGVTQTPRYLIKTRGQQVTLSCSPISGHRSVSWYQQTPGQGLQFLFEYFSETQRNKGNFPGRFSGRQFSNSRSEMNVSTLELGDSALYLCASSLGSRQGNGGANVLTFGAGSRLTVL.